The 13 T cell receptor beta chains given below trace back to one sample, sequenced in a study of patients and donors after allogeneic stem cell transplantation. Using its own MiXCR run on the RT-PCR reads, TCRdb lists one record per CDR3 protein. The sample has roughly 880,000 distinct CDR3 sequences, over 15% seen once. The sample taken for sequencing was blood, either unsorted or a sorted T cell fraction (not recorded which). These receptors originate from a human donor who was either an allogeneic HSCT recipient or a stem cell or donor lymphocyte infusion donor (not recorded which). It is not recorded whose cells these are; they may come from a transplant donor.

The rearrangement uses TRBV3-1 and TRBJ1-2, with 8 bases matching TRBD1. Per germline, CDR1 LGHDT and CDR2 YNNKEL (reference sequence). CDR3 length: 15 amino acids. With 3 bases clipped from V and 7 bases from J, the junction kept 10 bases outside the gene matches. The CDR3 DNA follows: TGTGCCAGCAGCCAGGACATGGACAGGGTTGCTGGCTACACCTTC. Protein product: CASSQDMDRVAGYTF.

The gene calls are TRBV4-3 and TRBJ2-5, with D hard to call. The CDR3 runs 15 residues. Trimming shortened V by 4 bases and J by 5 bases, and 17 bases separated the two germline ends. CDR1 and CDR2 (germline): LGHNA, YSLEER. This chain's CDR3 is CASSPKSSERETQYF. The CDR3 region has the DNA TGCGCCAGCAGCCCGAAAAGCAGTGAGAGGGAGACCCAGTACTTC.

The chain couples TRBV7-8 to TRBJ2-7; D gene ambiguous. Deletions cut 3 bases from V and 0 bases from J, with 12 bases between. The germline gives CDR1 SGHVS, CDR2 FQNEAQ. The CDR3 loop spans 15 amino acids. The CDR3 nucleotides are TGTGCCAGCAGCTTGGGTCAGCTACTCTCCTACGAGCAGTACTTC. Protein product: CASSLGQLLSYEQYF.

This clonotype has just a few counts. This rearrangement joins TRBV6-1 to TRBJ1-5; 8 nucleotides agree with TRBD1. Germline trimming cut 5 bases from V and 1 base from J; bases unmatched to any gene: 7. CDR3 length: 16 amino acids. CDR1 is MNHNS, CDR2 SASEGT, per germline. The DNA for the CDR3 is TGTGCCAGCAGTCAGGGGGCTCCAAGGAGCAATCAGCCCCAGCATTTT. It yields the protein CASSQGAPRSNQPQHF.

The rearrangement joins TRBV4-1 to TRBJ1-5, with TRBD1 matching 9 bases. Trimming at V came to 2 bases and at J to 5 bases, leaving 4 bases not matched to a gene. The V gene's germline CDR1 is MGHRA and CDR2 YSYEKL. The CDR3 spans 15 residues. The CDR3 sequence: CASSQRTGGDQPQHF. CDR3 sequence (DNA): TGCGCCAGCAGCCAACGTACAGGGGGCGATCAGCCCCAGCATTTT.

This chain connects TRBV25-1 to TRBJ2-3, with D possibly matching TRBD1 (6 bases). V was pared by 5 bases and J by 3 bases, with 27 bases between. The germline CDR1 and CDR2 sequences are MGHDK and SYGVNS. The CDR3 is 19 residues long. The CDR3 nucleotides are TGTGCCAGCAGTAACCTCTACAGGGACGGGCGGGCCCGGACAGATACGCAGTATTTT. It encodes CASSNLYRDGRARTDTQYF.

This clonotype showed up just a few times. V gene TRBV6-5 combines with J gene TRBJ1-2, with D unresolved. With 0 bases removed from V and 5 bases from J, the gap between germline ends came to 16 bases. CDR3 size: 16 residues. Germline V CDR1 and CDR2: MNHEY, SVGAGI. CDR3 nucleotide sequence: TGTGCCAGCAGTTACTCTGGCACCCGACCTGGGTATGGCTACACCTTC. Its translation is CASSYSGTRPGYGYTF.

The chain links TRBV5-1 to TRBJ1-2, with 10 bases fitting TRBD1. With 0 bases clipped from V and 2 bases from J, the junction kept 4 bases outside the gene matches. CDR3 length equals 16 residues. CDR1 and CDR2 from the germline V gene are SGHRS and YFSETQ. The CDR3 is CASSLVATGGNYGYTF. CDR3 nucleotide sequence: TGCGCCAGCAGCTTGGTCGCGACAGGGGGCAACTATGGCTACACCTTC.

This chain links TRBV4-3 with TRBJ2-7; no firm D call. CDR3 size: 14 residues. Germline V gene lookup returns CDR1 LGHNA and CDR2 YSLEER. The V gene lost 4 bases and the J gene lost 3 bases, with 13 bases spanning the gap. The CDR3 loop reads CASSLQGRLYEQYF. The CDR3 DNA reads as TGCGCCAGCAGCCTCCAAGGCCGCCTCTACGAGCAGTACTTC.

This clonotype was picked up many times. The chain has TRBV29-1 and TRBJ2-5; possible D gene TRBD2, 6 bases. CDR3 length: 12 residues. The V gene's germline CDR1 is SQVTM and CDR2 ANQGSEA. The ends were cut back, 7 bases at V and 2 bases at J, with 11 bases in the middle. CDR3 DNA sequence: TGCAGCGGTATAGCGGTACAAGAGACCCAGTACTTC. Amino acid sequence: CSGIAVQETQYF.

The chain employs TRBV6-4 and TRBJ2-5; perhaps TRBD2 as D (7 bases). The CDR3 runs to 18 residues. Germline assignment: CDR1 MRHNA and CDR2 SNTAGT. The ends were cut back, 1 base at V and 3 bases at J, with 21 bases in the middle. CDR3 amino acids: CASSDWGGLPPWEETQYF. In DNA form, the CDR3 reads TGTGCCAGCAGTGACTGGGGGGGGCTGCCCCCCTGGGAAGAGACCCAGTACTTC.

The genes are TRBV2 and TRBJ2-2; D is undetermined. The CDR3 extends over 13 amino acids. CDR1 is SNHLY, CDR2 FYNNEI, per germline. Between the trimmed V and J ends, which lost 0 bases and 8 bases, there was a span of 7 bases. In DNA form, the CDR3 reads TGTGCCAGCAGTGAAGCAAGGGCAGGGGAGCTGTTTTTT. It yields the protein CASSEARAGELFF.

This clonotype showed up many times. The V call is TRBV5-1, the J call TRBJ2-1; D might be TRBD2 (6 bases). This CDR3 region has 14 residues. V was trimmed by 1 base and J by 5 bases, leaving 10 bases between them. Germline values: CDR1 SGHRS, CDR2 YFSETQ. DNA for the CDR3: TGCGCCAGCAGCTTGATGCCTAGCGACAATGAGCAGTTCTTC. It is translated as CASSLMPSDNEQFF.